This record covers a single T cell receptor beta chain. This sample was included in a study of T cell responses to AZD1222 COVID-19 vaccine. V lost 0 bases to trimming and J lost 5 bases, with 7 bases between them. This CDR3 spans 13 amino acids. The germline CDR1 and CDR2 sequences are SGHRS and YFSETQ. The protocol was immunoSEQ multiplex PCR, while the TCRdb copy is restricted to in-frame clones and leaves out a portion. The data hold 110,000 to 150,000 clones, with approximately 92% observed a single time. Sequencing used peripheral blood, obtained on day 0 of AZD1222 vaccination. The chain is built from TRBV5-1 and TRBJ2-3; the D is unclear. The sequence was collected from an adult in good health. CDR3 bases: TGCGCCAGCAGCTTGGTGGGCGAAGATACGCAGTATTTT. It codes for CASSLVGEDTQYF.